The present entry profiles one T cell receptor (beta chain) with its context. The antigen is not known. This sample stems from a study of response to subunit inactivated influenza vaccine. TCRdb fed the RT-PCR reads into MiXCR, producing one record per CDR3 protein. The sample consists of 530,000 or so distinct CDR3 sequences, about 15% of them appearing once. General study findings and limits: Each seasonal flu vaccination may recruit only limited new T cells, authors suggested.

The CDR3 runs to 14 residues. Deletions cut 1 base from V and 3 bases from J, with 9 bases between. Germline lookup yields CDR1 SGHDN and CDR2 FVKESK. The receptor was derived from a man aged 45 to 65 who received an inactivated influenza vaccine. The sequences come from PBMCs from blood, collected about 11 days after vaccination. V gene TRBV14 combines with J gene TRBJ1-2; D is uncertain. CDR3 amino acids: CASSQASSYYGYTF. The CDR3 DNA sequence: TGTGCCAGCAGCCAAGCCTCGTCTTACTATGGCTACACCTTC.